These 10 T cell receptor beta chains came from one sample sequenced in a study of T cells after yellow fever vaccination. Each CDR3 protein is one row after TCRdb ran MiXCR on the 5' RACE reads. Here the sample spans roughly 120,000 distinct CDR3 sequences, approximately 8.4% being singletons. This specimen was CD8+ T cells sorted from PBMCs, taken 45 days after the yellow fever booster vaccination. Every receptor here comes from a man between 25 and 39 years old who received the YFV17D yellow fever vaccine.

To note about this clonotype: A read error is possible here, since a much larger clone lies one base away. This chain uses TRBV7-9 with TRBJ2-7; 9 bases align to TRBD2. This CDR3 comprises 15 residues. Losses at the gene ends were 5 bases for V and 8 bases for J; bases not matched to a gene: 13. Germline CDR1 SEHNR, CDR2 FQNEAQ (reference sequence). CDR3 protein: CASSPLAGVTDKQYF. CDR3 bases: TGTGCCAGCAGCCCATTAGCGGGAGTCACCGACAAGCAGTACTTC.

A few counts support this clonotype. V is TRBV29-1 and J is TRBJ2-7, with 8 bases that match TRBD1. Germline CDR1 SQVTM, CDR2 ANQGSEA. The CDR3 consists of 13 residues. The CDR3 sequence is CFGRDRINDEQYF. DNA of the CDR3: TGCTTCGGTCGGGACAGGATTAACGACGAGCAGTACTTC.

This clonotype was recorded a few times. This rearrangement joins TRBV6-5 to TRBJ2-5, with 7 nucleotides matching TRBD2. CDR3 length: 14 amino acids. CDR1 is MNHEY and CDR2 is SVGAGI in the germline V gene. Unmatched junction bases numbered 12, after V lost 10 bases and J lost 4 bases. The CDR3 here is CAIWDRGGGETQYF. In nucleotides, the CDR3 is TGTGCCATCTGGGACCGCGGGGGTGGAGAGACCCAGTACTTC.

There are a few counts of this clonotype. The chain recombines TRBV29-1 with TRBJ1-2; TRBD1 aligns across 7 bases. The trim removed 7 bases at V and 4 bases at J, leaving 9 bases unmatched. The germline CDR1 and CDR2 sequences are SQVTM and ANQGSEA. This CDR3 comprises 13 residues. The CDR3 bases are TGCAGCGAAGGGACAGTGGATAGCTATGGCTACACCTTC. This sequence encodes CSEGTVDSYGYTF.

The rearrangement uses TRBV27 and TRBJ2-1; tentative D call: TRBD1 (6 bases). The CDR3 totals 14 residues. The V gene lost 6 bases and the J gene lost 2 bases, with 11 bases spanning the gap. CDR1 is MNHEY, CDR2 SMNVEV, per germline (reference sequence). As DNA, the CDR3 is TGTGCCAGCAGGGGGACAACTCCCTACAATGAGCAGTTCTTC. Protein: CASRGTTPYNEQFF.

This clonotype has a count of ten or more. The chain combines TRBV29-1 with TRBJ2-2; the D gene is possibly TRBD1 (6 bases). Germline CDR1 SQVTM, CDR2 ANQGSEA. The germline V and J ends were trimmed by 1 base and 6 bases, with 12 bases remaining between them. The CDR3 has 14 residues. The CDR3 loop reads CSVEVPTGSGELFF. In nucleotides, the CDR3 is TGCAGCGTTGAAGTCCCCACAGGGTCCGGGGAGCTGTTTTTT.

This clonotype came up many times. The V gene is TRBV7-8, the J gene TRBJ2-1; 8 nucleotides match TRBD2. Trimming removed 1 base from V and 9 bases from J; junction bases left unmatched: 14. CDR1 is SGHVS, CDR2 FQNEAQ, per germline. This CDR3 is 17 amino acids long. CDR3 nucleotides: TGTGCCAGCAGCTTAGTGGTTCGGGAGGGCTTTTTAATTGAGCAGTTCTTC. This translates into CASSLVVREGFLIEQFF.

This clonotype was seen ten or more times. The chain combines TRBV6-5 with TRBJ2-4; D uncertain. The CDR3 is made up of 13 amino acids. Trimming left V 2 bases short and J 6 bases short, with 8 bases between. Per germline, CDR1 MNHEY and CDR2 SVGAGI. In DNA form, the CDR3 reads TGTGCCAGCAGTTACGACGGTAGAAACATTCAGTACTTC. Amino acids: CASSYDGRNIQYF.

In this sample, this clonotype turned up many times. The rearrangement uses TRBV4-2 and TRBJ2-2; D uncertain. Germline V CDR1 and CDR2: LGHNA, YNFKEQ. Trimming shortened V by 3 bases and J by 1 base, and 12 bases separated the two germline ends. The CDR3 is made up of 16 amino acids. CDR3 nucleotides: TGTGCCAGCAGCCAGGCGAAGACTTTGAACACCGGGGAGCTGTTTTTT. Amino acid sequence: CASSQAKTLNTGELFF.

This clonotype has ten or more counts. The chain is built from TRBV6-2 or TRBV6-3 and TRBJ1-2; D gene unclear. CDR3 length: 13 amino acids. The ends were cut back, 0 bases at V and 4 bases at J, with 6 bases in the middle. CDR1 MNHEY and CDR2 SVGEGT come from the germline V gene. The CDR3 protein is CASSYSGSYGYTF. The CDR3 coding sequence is TGTGCCAGCAGTTACTCCGGCAGCTATGGCTACACCTTC.